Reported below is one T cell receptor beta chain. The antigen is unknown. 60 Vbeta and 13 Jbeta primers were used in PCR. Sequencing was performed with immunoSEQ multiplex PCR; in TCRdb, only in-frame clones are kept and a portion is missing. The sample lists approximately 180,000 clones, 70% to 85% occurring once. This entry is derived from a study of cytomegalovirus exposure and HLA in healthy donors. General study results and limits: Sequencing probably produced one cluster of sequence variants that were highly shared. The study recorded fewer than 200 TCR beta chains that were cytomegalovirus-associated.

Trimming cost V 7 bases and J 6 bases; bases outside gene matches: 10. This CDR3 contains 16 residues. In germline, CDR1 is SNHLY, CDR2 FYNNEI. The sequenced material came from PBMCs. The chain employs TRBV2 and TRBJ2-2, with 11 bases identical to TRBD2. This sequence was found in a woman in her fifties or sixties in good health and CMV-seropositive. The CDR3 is CASTTRRLAGSGELFF. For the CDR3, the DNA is TGTGCCAGCACGACGAGGAGACTAGCGGGGTCCGGGGAGCTGTTTTTT.